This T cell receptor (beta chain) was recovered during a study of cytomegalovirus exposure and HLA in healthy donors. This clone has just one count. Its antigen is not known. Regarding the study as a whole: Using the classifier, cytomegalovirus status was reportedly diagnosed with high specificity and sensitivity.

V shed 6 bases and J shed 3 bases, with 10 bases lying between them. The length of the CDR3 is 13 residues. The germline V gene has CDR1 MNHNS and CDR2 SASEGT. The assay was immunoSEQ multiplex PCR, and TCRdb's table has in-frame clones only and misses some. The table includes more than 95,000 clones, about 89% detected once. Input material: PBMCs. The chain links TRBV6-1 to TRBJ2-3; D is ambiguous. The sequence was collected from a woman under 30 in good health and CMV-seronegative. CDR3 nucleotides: TGTGCCAGCAGACAGAGACAAACAGATACGCAGTATTTT. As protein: CASRQRQTDTQYF.